These 31 T cell receptor beta chains share one sample of origin, sequenced in a study of shared clonotypes between healthy human individuals. Sequencing was performed with immunoSEQ multiplex PCR; in TCRdb, only in-frame clones are kept and a portion is missing. The table has approximately 1,500,000 clones, roughly 98% seen once. Sequencing was performed on naive CD4+ T cells sorted from blood. The sample's subset: CD45RA+ positively selected. All receptors derive from a young man in good health.

The chain uses TRBV19 and TRBJ2-1; D might be TRBD2 (6 bases). Per the germline V gene, CDR1 is LNHDA and CDR2 is SQIVND (reference sequence). This CDR3 has 14 amino acids. V lost 9 bases to trimming and J lost 12 bases, with 24 bases between them. The CDR3 region has the DNA TGTGCCAGCCACCCCGGGAGCTATACTATAGCGCAGTTCTTC. Its protein is CASHPGSYTIAQFF.

CDR3 nucleotides: TGCGCCAGCATATTCTTGCCCAACTCTGGGGCCAACGTCCTGACTTTC. It specifies CASIFLPNSGANVLTF. V is TRBV5-1 and J is TRBJ2-6; D gene ambiguous. The V end was cut by 6 bases, the J end by 0 bases, with 13 bases between. Germline V gives CDR1 SGHRS, CDR2 YFSETQ. This CDR3 spans 16 amino acids.

This sequence joins TRBV6-5 and TRBJ1-4; TRBD1 is a possible D gene (5 bases). Germline V gene data show CDR1 as MNHEY and CDR2 as SVGAGI. V lost 4 bases to trimming and J lost 5 bases, with 14 bases between them. This CDR3 has 15 residues. CDR3 sequence: CASSSRGVGNEKLFF. CDR3 bases: TGTGCCAGCAGTTCCCGAGGGGTCGGAAATGAAAAACTGTTTTTT.

The chain links TRBV5-1 to TRBJ2-7; D might be TRBD2 (5 bases). Trimming cost V 2 bases and J 4 bases, with 22 bases left between them. Germline lookup yields CDR1 SGHRS and CDR2 YFSETQ. This CDR3 has 17 amino acids. CDR3 nucleotides: TGCGCCAGCAGCTTATTCCCTAGGACTGGCGACTATTACGAGCAGTACTTC. Translating gives CASSLFPRTGDYYEQYF.

V gene TRBV7-2 combines with J gene TRBJ2-7, with TRBD1 matching 8 bases. Per germline, CDR1 SGHTA and CDR2 FQGNSA. The CDR3 extends over 15 amino acids. J was trimmed by 2 bases and V by 1 base; bases with no gene match: 4. The CDR3 coding sequence is TGTGCCAGCAGCTTAGTCCAGGGGGCCCCCTACGAGCAGTACTTC. Amino acids: CASSLVQGAPYEQYF.

V gene TRBV7-7 combines with J gene TRBJ2-5; 10 bases match TRBD2. CDR3 length: 15 amino acids. V lost 4 bases, J lost 5 bases, and 7 bases stayed unmatched. The germline gives CDR1 SSHAT, CDR2 FNYEAQ (reference sequence). The chain's CDR3 is CASSSASGGVETQYF. The CDR3 bases are TGTGCCAGCAGCTCCGCTAGCGGGGGTGTGGAGACCCAGTACTTC. The whole variable domain, filled in from reference TRBV7-7 and TRBJ2-5, reads GAGVSQSPRYKVTKRGQDVTLRCDPISSHATLYWYQQALGQGPEFLTYFNYEAQPDKSGLPSDRFSAERPEGSISTLTIQRTEQRDSAMYRCASSSASGGVETQYFGPGTRLLVL.

This sequence joins TRBV29-1 and TRBJ2-5; the match to TRBD2 covers 14 bases. Germline values: CDR1 SQVTM, CDR2 ANQGSEA. V gave up 6 bases and J gave up 1 base; unmatched junction bases: 19. This CDR3 comprises 20 residues. The CDR3 is CSVGGQPGTSGRDRQETQYF. The CDR3 DNA reads as TGCAGCGTGGGGGGACAGCCTGGGACTAGCGGGAGAGACCGCCAAGAGACCCAGTACTTC. The full variable domain, with the rest looked up from reference TRBV29-1 and TRBJ2-5, is SAVISQKPSRDICQRGTSLTIQCQVDSQVTMMFWYRQQPGQSLTLIATANQGSEATYESGFVIDKFPISRPNLTFSTLTVSNMSPEDSSIYLCSVGGQPGTSGRDRQETQYFGPGTRLLVL.

On this clone itself: The sample has other DNA sequences that encode this CDR3 too. CDR3 loop: CASSPRTGRDQPQHF. The CDR3 region has the DNA TGTGCCAGCTCACCAAGGACAGGGAGAGATCAGCCCCAGCATTTT. This chain connects TRBV18 to TRBJ1-5, with 8 bases that match TRBD1. Trimming took 2 bases from V and 5 from J; bases not matched to a gene: 5. Germline CDR1 reads KGHSH; CDR2 reads LQKENI. The CDR3 sequence is 15 residues long.

V usage is TRBV5-1 and J usage is TRBJ1-2, with no clear D. The CDR3 length is 13 residues. Germline CDR1 is SGHRS and CDR2 is YFSETQ. The V end lost 0 bases, the J end lost 7 bases, and 10 bases lay between the germline ends. The DNA for the CDR3 is TGCGCCAGCAGCTTGGGACCCTTGGCTGGCTACACCTTC. This gives the protein CASSLGPLAGYTF.

The rearrangement joins TRBV5-5 to TRBJ1-5, with 8 bases identical to TRBD1. The germline gives CDR1 SGHKS, CDR2 YYEKEE (reference sequence). The CDR3 runs 13 residues. V was pared by 4 bases and J by 7 bases, with 4 bases of the junction left unmatched. CDR3 sequence: CASSQDRVQPQHF. The CDR3 nucleotides read TGTGCCAGCAGCCAGGACAGGGTCCAGCCCCAGCATTTT.

In DNA, the CDR3 is TGTGCCAGCAGTTCAGTCAGGGGGAGTAGCGAGCAGTACTTC. Its protein is CASSSVRGSSEQYF. The chain is built from TRBV27 and TRBJ2-7; TRBD1 agrees at 7 bases. CDR1 is MNHEY and CDR2 is SMNVEV in the germline V gene (reference sequence). V shed 4 bases, J shed 6 bases, and the junction held 9 bases outside the gene matches. This CDR3 comprises 14 residues.

This sequence joins TRBV18 and TRBJ1-1; 7 bases align to TRBD1. The CDR3 has 15 residues. Germline trimming cut 2 bases from V and 1 base from J; bases unmatched to any gene: 4. Per the germline V gene, CDR1 is KGHSH and CDR2 is LQKENI. The CDR3 region is CASSPWDSSNTEAFF. The CDR3 coding sequence is TGTGCCAGCTCACCATGGGACAGCTCGAACACTGAAGCTTTCTTT.

The rearrangement uses TRBV19 and TRBJ2-2, with TRBD2 matching over 14 bases. V lost 7 bases and J lost 7; bases outside the gene matches: 8. CDR1 and CDR2 (germline): LNHDA, SQIVND (reference sequence). The CDR3 has 16 residues. DNA of the CDR3: TGTGCCAGTATGACTAGCGGGAGGGCTTTCGGCGGGGAGCTGTTTTTT. Translating gives CASMTSGRAFGGELFF.

The chain uses TRBV7-9 and TRBJ2-3; 8 bases map to TRBD2. The CDR3 totals 16 residues. V gave up 5 bases and J gave up 0 bases; unmatched junction bases: 7. Per the germline V gene, CDR1 is SEHNR and CDR2 is FQNEAQ (reference sequence). The CDR3 reads CASSPRAGGSTDTQYF. The CDR3 DNA follows: TGTGCCAGCAGCCCACGGGCGGGAGGAAGCACAGATACGCAGTATTTT.

V gene TRBV5-1 combines with J gene TRBJ2-6; D call uncertain. This CDR3 is built from 14 residues. V was cut by 4 bases and J by 0 bases, with 5 bases left in between. The V gene's germline CDR1 is SGHRS and CDR2 YFSETQ. As DNA, the CDR3 is TGCGCCAGCAGCGACAACTCTGGGGCCAACGTCCTGACTTTC. This gives the protein CASSDNSGANVLTF. The variable domain in full, with the rest retrieved from reference TRBV5-1 and TRBJ2-6, is KAGVTQTPRYLIKTRGQQVTLSCSPISGHRSVSWYQQTPGQGLQFLFEYFSETQRNKGNFPGRFSGRQFSNSRSEMNVSTLELGDSALYLCASSDNSGANVLTFGAGSRLTVL.

The chain carries TRBV6-6 and TRBJ1-4, with TRBD1 as a possible D gene (5 bases). Germline lookup yields CDR1 MNHNY and CDR2 SVGAGI (reference sequence). This CDR3 spans 16 amino acids. The germline V and J ends were trimmed by 2 bases and 7 bases, with 17 bases remaining between them. The CDR3 nucleotides read TGTGCCAGCAGTTACAGGAAAGGGGCAGCCAGTGAAAAACTGTTTTTT. It encodes CASSYRKGAASEKLFF.

This chain links TRBV2 with TRBJ2-2; D possibly uses TRBD1 or TRBD2 (7 bases each). Between the trimmed V and J ends, which lost 6 bases and 5 bases, there was a span of 25 bases. The CDR3 consists of 18 residues. From germline, CDR1 is SNHLY and CDR2 FYNNEI. The CDR3 protein is CASSPIKTSRGGTGELFF. The DNA for the CDR3 is TGTGCCAGCAGCCCGATCAAGACCTCCAGGGGGGGTACCGGGGAGCTGTTTTTT.

The chain has TRBV7-2 and TRBJ1-4; TRBD1 aligns across 7 bases. The CDR3 has 17 residues. V dropped 2 bases and J dropped 8; count of bases not matched to a gene: 14. Germline V gene lookup returns CDR1 SGHTA and CDR2 FQGNSA. The CDR3 here is CASSLRGFRGMEEKLFF. The CDR3 DNA sequence: TGTGCCAGCAGCTTAAGAGGTTTCAGGGGGATGGAGGAAAAACTGTTTTTT.

With regard to this clone: The junction differs from germline at one of its ends, possibly a read error. V usage is TRBV28 and J usage is TRBJ2-7; TRBD2 is a possible D gene (5 bases). CDR1 is MDHEN, CDR2 SYDVKM, per germline. The CDR3 is 12 amino acids. This CDR3 reads CASSQLRQSGFF. CDR3 in DNA: TGTGCCAGCAGCCAACTAAGGCAGTCGGGATTCTTC.

This clone was picked up one time. V and J are TRBV19 and TRBJ2-1; 10 bases match TRBD2. V lost 8 bases, J lost 4 bases, and 5 bases stayed unmatched. Germline lookup yields CDR1 LNHDA and CDR2 SQIVND (reference sequence). The CDR3 totals 14 residues. The CDR3 nucleotides are TGTGCCAGTGCGAGCGGGAGGGCGTACAATGAGCAGTTCTTC. Amino acid sequence: CASASGRAYNEQFF.

The rearrangement uses TRBV6-5 and TRBJ2-7; tentative D call: TRBD2 (6 bases). Germline CDR1 is MNHEY and CDR2 is SVGAGI. CDR3 length equals 14 residues. V dropped 7 bases and J dropped 2 bases, with 15 bases sitting between them. CDR3 sequence: CASTPTRSAYEQYF. DNA of the CDR3: TGTGCCAGCACACCGACTAGGTCAGCCTACGAGCAGTACTTC.

This clone was recorded once. This chain connects TRBV4-2 to TRBJ2-7, with 10 bases identical to TRBD1. The CDR3 covers 14 residues. V lost 3 bases, J lost 2 bases, and 1 base stayed unmatched. Germline lookup yields CDR1 LGHNA and CDR2 YNFKEQ. CDR3 loop: CASSQGQGTYEQYF. Written as DNA, the CDR3 is TGTGCCAGCAGCCAGGGACAGGGGACCTACGAGCAGTACTTC.

The V call is TRBV7-2, the J call TRBJ2-3, with a tentative D call TRBD2 (6 bases). CDR3 length: 16 amino acids. Germline V gene lookup returns CDR1 SGHTA and CDR2 FQGNSA. V lost 5 bases, J lost 6 bases, and 21 bases lay in between. The CDR3, as DNA: TGTGCCAGCAGCCGCTCAGCGGGCGACCACAGGGATACGCAGTATTTT. Its translation: CASSRSAGDHRDTQYF.

The chain couples TRBV27 to TRBJ2-3, with TRBD2 matching 7 bases. CDR3 length equals 16 residues. J was trimmed by 1 base and V by 5 bases; bases with no gene match: 9. Per the germline V gene, CDR1 is MNHEY and CDR2 is SMNVEV (reference sequence). CDR3 residues: CASSIRTRDGTDTQYF. CDR3 DNA: TGTGCCAGCAGTATACGGACTAGGGATGGCACAGATACGCAGTATTTT.

The rearrangement links TRBV18 to TRBJ1-3, with D maybe TRBD1 (6 bases). The V end lost 3 bases, the J end lost 0 bases, and 24 bases lay between the germline ends. CDR3 size: 20 residues. Germline CDR1 and CDR2: KGHSH and LQKENI. The CDR3 region has the DNA TGTGCCAGCTCACCCCTCCCAGGACAGCGCTTAGGGCACTCTGGAAACACCATATATTTT. The encoded protein is CASSPLPGQRLGHSGNTIYF.

V usage is TRBV15 and J usage is TRBJ2-3; tentatively, D is TRBD1 or TRBD2 (5 bases each). This CDR3 has 17 residues. CDR1 LNHNV and CDR2 YYDKDF come from the germline V gene (reference sequence). V was cut by 6 bases and J by 2 bases, with 21 bases left in between. Written as DNA, the CDR3 is TGTGCCACCAGTACCATAAGTTGGGACCCCGACACAGATACGCAGTATTTT. Translation: CATSTISWDPDTDTQYF.

This clone has just one count. The rearrangement joins TRBV11-2 to TRBJ2-7; unclear D gene. This CDR3 is built from 11 residues. Trimming stripped 5 bases from V and 6 bases from J, with 8 bases between. Germline CDR1 SGHAT, CDR2 FQNNGV. CDR3 nucleotides: TGTGCCAGCAGCCCTTTTAGCGAGCAGTACTTC. Its protein product is CASSPFSEQYF.

The rearrangement joins TRBV15 to TRBJ2-3; a possible D gene is TRBD2 (6 bases). V was trimmed by 0 bases and J by 3 bases, leaving 13 bases between them. From germline, CDR1 is LNHNV and CDR2 YYDKDF (reference sequence). The CDR3 is 16 residues long. The DNA of the CDR3 is TGTGCCACCAGCAGAGATGTCGGGAGAGTTACAGATACGCAGTATTTT. Amino acids: CATSRDVGRVTDTQYF.

The V call is TRBV5-8, the J call TRBJ1-4, with D hard to call. Trimming shortened V by 2 bases and J by 4 bases, and 18 bases separated the two germline ends. The CDR3 spans 17 residues. Germline V lookup: CDR1 SGHTS, CDR2 YDEGEE. CDR3 DNA: TGTGCCAGCAGCTTAGAGGGTTCAAAGACCTATAATGAAAAACTGTTTTTT. The encoded protein is CASSLEGSKTYNEKLFF. The variable domain in full, with the rest retrieved from reference TRBV5-8 and TRBJ1-4, is EAGVTQSPTHLIKTRGQQATLRCSPISGHTSVYWYQQALGLGLQFLLWYDEGEERNRGNFPPRFSGRQFPNYSSELNVNALELEDSALYLCASSLEGSKTYNEKLFFGSGTQLSVL.

This clone occurred once. This chain uses TRBV9 with TRBJ2-5, with 15 bases lining up with TRBD2. The ends lost 4 bases at V and 3 bases at J; junction bases unmatched: 4. The CDR3 totals 16 residues. Per the germline V gene, CDR1 is SGDLS and CDR2 is YYNGEE. The CDR3 DNA sequence: TGTGCCAGCAGCCCGTGGACTAGCGGGAGGGAAGAGACCCAGTACTTC. It specifies CASSPWTSGREETQYF.

The CDR3 sequence is CASSQGQPVKLFF. CDR3 in DNA: TGTGCCAGCAGTCAAGGACAGCCTGTAAAACTGTTTTTT. V and J are TRBV6-5 and TRBJ1-4, with D perhaps TRBD1 (6 bases). Germline-derived CDR1 and CDR2 are MNHEY and SVGAGI. CDR3 length: 13 residues. V was cut by 5 bases and J by 10 bases, with 14 bases left in between.